What follows is one T cell receptor beta chain and its context. Its cognate antigen is unknown. All donors participated as healthy donors of bone marrow. Researchers ran the PCR with 60 Vbeta and 13 Jbeta primers. Using immunoSEQ multiplex PCR, the repertoire was profiled, and TCRdb retains in-frame clones only, with some absent. The table for this sample gives tens of thousands of clones. The entry originates in a study of cytomegalovirus exposure and HLA in healthy donors. Study-wide background: Early released data comprised 80 million to 90 million unique TCRs from HLA-typed donors.

Findings and limits, study-wide: The classifier reportedly diagnosed cytomegalovirus status with high sensitivity and specificity.

V lost 4 bases, J lost 0 bases, and 3 bases stayed unmatched. The CDR3 is made up of 14 amino acids. Germline assignment: CDR1 SGHRS and CDR2 YFSETQ. The chain combines TRBV5-1 with TRBJ2-5, with TRBD1 matching 7 bases. Sample: PBMCs. The sequence was obtained from a woman under 30 in good health and CMV-seronegative. CDR3 nucleotide sequence: TGCGCCAGCAGCCCGACAGGGTACCAAGAGACCCAGTACTTC. Translated: CASSPTGYQETQYF.